This record concerns one T cell receptor beta chain sequence. Its antigen remains unknown. This CDR3 has 15 residues. Germline CDR1 is WNHNN and CDR2 is SYGVQD (reference sequence). Trimming stripped 3 bases from V and 6 bases from J, with 17 bases between. The data derive from a study of cytomegalovirus exposure and HLA in healthy donors. 13 Jbeta primers and 60 Vbeta primers were used for the PCR. Repertoires were generated with immunoSEQ multiplex PCR, while TCRdb's copy carries only in-frame clones and drops some. The sample holds more than 95,000 clones, roughly four fifths seen once. Findings and limits, study-wide: As was reported, the classifier diagnosed cytomegalovirus status with high specificity and sensitivity. Rarity characterized most TCR sequences, yet some public TCRs appeared in many donors.

The clonotype originates from a woman between 40 and 55 years old in good health and CMV-seronegative. The sequenced sample was PBMCs. The V and J genes are TRBV10-1 and TRBJ1-1; tentative D call: TRBD1 (5 bases). In DNA form, the CDR3 reads TGCGCCAGCAGTGACTACGCCGGGGGGAATGCTGAAGCTTTCTTT. Its translation: CASSDYAGGNAEAFF.